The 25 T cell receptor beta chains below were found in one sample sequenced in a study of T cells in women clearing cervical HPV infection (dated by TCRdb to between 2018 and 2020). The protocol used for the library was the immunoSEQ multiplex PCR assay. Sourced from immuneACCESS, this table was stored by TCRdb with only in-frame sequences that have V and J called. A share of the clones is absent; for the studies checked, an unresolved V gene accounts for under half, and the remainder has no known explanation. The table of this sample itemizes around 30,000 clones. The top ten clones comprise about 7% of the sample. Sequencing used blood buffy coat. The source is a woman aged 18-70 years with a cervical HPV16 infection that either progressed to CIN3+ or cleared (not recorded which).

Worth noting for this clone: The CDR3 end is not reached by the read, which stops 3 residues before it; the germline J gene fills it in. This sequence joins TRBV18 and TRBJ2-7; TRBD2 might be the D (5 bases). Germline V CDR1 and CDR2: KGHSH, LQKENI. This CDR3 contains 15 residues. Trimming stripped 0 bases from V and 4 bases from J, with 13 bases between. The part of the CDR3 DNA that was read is TGTGCCAGCTCACCACCTTCGGGGAGCAATTACGAG. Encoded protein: CASSPPSGSNYE. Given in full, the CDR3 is CASSPPSGSNYEQYF.

CDR3 protein: CASSSGTGSYEKLFF. The sequenced CDR3 bases are TGTGCCAGCAGCTCCGGGACAGGGTCTTACGAAAAA. The chain links TRBV2 to TRBJ1-4; 9 bases are a match to TRBD1. The read ends 3 residues before the CDR3 terminus; that terminus is restored from the germline J gene. The length of the CDR3 is 15 residues. Losses at the gene ends were 6 bases for V and 8 bases for J; bases not matched to a gene: 10. Germline V gene data show CDR1 as SNHLY and CDR2 as FYNNEI. The whole variable domain, remainder taken from reference TRBV2 and TRBJ1-4, is EPEVTQTPSHQVTQMGQEVILRCVPISNHLYFYWYRQILGQKVEFLVSFYNNEISEKSEIFDDQFSVERPDGSNFTLKIRSTKLEDSAMYFCASSSGTGSYEKLFFGSGTQLSVL.

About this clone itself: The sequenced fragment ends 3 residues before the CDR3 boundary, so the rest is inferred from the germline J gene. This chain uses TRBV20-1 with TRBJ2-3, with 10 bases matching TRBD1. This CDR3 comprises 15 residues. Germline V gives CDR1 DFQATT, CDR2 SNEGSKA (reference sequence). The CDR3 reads CSARDPGQGHQPQYF. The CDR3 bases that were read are TGCAGTGCTAGAGATCCGGGACAGGGGCATCAGCCG.

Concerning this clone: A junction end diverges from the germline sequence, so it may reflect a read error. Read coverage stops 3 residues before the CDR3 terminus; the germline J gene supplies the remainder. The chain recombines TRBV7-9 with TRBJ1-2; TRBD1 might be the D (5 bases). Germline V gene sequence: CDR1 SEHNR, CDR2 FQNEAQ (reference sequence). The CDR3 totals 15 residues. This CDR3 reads CASSSREPGLYDYTF. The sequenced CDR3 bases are TGTGCCAGCAGCTCTCGAGAACCGGGACTCTATGAC. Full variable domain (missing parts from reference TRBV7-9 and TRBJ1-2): DTGVSQNPRHKITKRGQNVTFRCDPISEHNRLYWYRQTLGQGPEFLTYFQNEAQLEKSRLLSDRFSAERPKGSFSTLEIQRTEQGDSAMYLCASSSREPGLYDYTFGSGTRLTVV.

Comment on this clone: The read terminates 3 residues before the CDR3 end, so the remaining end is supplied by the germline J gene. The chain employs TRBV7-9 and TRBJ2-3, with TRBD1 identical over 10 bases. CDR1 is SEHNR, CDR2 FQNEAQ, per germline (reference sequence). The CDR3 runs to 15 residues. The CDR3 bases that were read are TGTGCCAGCAGCTTAAGGGGACAGGGGAGAGAGACG. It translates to CASSLRGQGRET. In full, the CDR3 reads CASSLRGQGRETQYF.

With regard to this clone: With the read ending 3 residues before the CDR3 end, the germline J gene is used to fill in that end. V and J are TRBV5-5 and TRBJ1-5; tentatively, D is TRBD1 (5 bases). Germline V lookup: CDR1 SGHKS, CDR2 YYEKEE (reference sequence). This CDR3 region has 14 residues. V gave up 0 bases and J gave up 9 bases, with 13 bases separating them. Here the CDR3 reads CASSLERGAGPQHF. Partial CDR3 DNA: TGTGCCAGCAGCTTGGAAAGGGGAGCGGGGCCC. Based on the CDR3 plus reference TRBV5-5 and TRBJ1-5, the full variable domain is DAGVTQSPTHLIKTRGQQVTLRCSPISGHKSVSWYQQVLGQGPQFIFQYYEKEERGRGNFPDRFSARQFPNYSSELNVNALLLGDSALYLCASSLERGAGPQHFGDGTRLSIL.

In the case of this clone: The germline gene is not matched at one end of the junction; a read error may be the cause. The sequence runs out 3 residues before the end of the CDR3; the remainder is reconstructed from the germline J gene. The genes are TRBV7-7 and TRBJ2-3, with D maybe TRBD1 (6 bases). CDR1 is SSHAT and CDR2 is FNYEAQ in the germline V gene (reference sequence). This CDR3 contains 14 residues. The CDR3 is CASSPRTDQETQYF. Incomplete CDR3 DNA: TGTGCTAGCAGCCCTCGGACAGATCAAGAGACG.

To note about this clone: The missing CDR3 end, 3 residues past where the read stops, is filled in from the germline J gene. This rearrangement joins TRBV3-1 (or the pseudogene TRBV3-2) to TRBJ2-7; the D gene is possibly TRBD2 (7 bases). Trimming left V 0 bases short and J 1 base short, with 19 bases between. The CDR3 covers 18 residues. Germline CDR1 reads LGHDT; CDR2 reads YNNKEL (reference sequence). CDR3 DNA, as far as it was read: TGTGCCAGCAGCCAAGATAAGGAGAGGGGGGGAGCTTCCTACGAG. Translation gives CASSQDKERGGASYE. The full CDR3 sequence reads CASSQDKERGGASYEQYF.

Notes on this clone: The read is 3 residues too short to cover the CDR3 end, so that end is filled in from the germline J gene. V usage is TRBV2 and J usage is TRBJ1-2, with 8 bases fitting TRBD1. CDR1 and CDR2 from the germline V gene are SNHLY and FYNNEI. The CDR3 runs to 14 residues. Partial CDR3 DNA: TGTGCCAGCAGTGGAACAGGGGGTGATCAGCCC. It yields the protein CASSGTGGDQP. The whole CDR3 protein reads CASSGTGGDQPYTF.

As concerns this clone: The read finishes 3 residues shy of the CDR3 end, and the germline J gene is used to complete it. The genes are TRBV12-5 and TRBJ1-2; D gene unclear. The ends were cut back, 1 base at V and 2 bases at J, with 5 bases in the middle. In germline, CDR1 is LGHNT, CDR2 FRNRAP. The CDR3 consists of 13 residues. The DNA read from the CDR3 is TGTGCTAGTGGTTTGGATCTAAACTATGGC. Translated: CASGLDLNYG. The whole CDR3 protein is CASGLDLNYGYTF. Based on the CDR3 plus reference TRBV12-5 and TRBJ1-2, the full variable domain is DARVTQTPRHKVTEMGQEVTMRCQPILGHNTVFWYRQTMMQGLELLAYFRNRAPLDDSGMPKDRFSAEMPDATLATLKIQPSEPRDSAVYFCASGLDLNYGYTFGSGTRLTVV.

The CDR3 loop is CASSRRTGGLDTQYF. The sequenced part of the CDR3 DNA is TGTGCCAGCAGCCGCCGGACAGGGGGCTTAGATACG. The chain employs TRBV11-3 and TRBJ2-3, with 11 bases lining up with TRBD1. The CDR3 end is not reached by the read, which stops 3 residues before it; the germline J gene fills it in. CDR1 SGHNT and CDR2 YENEEA come from the germline V gene. This CDR3 is 15 amino acids long. V was pared by 5 bases and J by 5 bases, with 6 bases of the junction left unmatched.

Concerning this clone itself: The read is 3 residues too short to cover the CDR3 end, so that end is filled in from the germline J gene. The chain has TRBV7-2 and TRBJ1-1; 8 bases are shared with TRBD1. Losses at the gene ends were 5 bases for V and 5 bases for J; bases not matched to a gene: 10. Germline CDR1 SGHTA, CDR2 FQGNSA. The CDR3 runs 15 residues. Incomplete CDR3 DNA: TGTGCCAGCAGCCTACAACAGGGGGTACAAACTGAA. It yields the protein CASSLQQGVQTE. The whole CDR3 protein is CASSLQQGVQTEAFF. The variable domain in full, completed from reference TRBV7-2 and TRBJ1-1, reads GAGVSQSPSNKVTEKGKDVELRCDPISGHTALYWYRQSLGQGLEFLIYFQGNSAPDKSGLPSDRFSAERTGGSVSTLTIQRTQQEDSAVYLCASSLQQGVQTEAFFGQGTRLTVV.

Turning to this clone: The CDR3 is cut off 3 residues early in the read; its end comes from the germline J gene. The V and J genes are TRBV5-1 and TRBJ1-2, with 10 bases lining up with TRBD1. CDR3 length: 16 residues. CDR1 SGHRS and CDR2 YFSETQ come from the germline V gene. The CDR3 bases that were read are TGCGCCAGCAGCAGAACCGGGACAGGGGTAACTACCGAC. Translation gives CASSRTGTGVTTD. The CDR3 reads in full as CASSRTGTGVTTDYTF.

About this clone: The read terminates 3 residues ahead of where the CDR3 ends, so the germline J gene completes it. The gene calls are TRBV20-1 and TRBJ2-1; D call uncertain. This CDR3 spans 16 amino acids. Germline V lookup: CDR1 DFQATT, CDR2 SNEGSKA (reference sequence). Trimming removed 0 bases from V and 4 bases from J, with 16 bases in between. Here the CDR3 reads CSARDRRSSQYNEQFF. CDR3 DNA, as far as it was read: TGCAGTGCTAGAGATCGCCGTAGCTCTCAATACAATGAG.

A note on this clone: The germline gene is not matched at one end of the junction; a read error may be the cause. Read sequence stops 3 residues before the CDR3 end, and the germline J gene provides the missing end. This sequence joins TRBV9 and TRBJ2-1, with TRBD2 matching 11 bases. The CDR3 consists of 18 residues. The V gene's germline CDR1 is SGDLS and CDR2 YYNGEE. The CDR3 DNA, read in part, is TGTGCCAGCAGCACAACTAGCGGGAGAAGTTATCAGTACAGTGAG. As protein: CASSTTSGRSYQYSE. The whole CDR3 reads CASSTTSGRSYQYSEQFF.

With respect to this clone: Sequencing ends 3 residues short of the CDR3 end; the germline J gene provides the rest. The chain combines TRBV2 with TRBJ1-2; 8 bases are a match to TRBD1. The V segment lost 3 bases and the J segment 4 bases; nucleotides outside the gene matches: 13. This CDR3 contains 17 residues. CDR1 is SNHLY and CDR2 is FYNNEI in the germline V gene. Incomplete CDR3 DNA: TGTGCCAGCAGTGAGGGAGGAGGAACAGGGGGTCTCTATGGC. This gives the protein CASSEGGGTGGLYG. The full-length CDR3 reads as CASSEGGGTGGLYGYTF. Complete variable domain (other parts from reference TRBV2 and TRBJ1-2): EPEVTQTPSHQVTQMGQEVILRCVPISNHLYFYWYRQILGQKVEFLVSFYNNEISEKSEIFDDQFSVERPDGSNFTLKIRSTKLEDSAMYFCASSEGGGTGGLYGYTFGSGTRLTVV.

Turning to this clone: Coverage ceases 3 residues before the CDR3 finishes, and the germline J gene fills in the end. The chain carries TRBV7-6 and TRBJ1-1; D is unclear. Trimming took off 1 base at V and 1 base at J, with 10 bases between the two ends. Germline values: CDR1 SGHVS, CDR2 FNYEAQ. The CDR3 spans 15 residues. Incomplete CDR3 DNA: TGTGCCAGCAGCTTAGGATATGCGAAGAACACTGAA. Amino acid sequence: CASSLGYAKNTE. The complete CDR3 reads CASSLGYAKNTEAFF.

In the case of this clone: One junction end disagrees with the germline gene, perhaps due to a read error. Incomplete CDR3 DNA: TGCGCCAGCAGCCAGCATGGGACAGGCAATCAGCCC. Translation gives CASSQHGTGNQP. The entire CDR3 reads CASSQHGTGNQPQHF. V and J are TRBV4-2 and TRBJ1-5; 7 positions agree with TRBD1. The DNA ends 3 residues before the CDR3 does, and the rest of the CDR3 is filled in from the germline J gene. Germline CDR1 reads LGHNA; CDR2 reads YNFKEQ. The CDR3 length is 15 residues.

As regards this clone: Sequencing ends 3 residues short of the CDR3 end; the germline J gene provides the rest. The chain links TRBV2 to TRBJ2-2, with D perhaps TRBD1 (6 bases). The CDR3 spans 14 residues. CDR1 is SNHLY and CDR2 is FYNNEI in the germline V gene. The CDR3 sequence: CASMGATGRSPLFF. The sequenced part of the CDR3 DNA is TGTGCCAGCATGGGTGCGACAGGTCGGTCACCG.

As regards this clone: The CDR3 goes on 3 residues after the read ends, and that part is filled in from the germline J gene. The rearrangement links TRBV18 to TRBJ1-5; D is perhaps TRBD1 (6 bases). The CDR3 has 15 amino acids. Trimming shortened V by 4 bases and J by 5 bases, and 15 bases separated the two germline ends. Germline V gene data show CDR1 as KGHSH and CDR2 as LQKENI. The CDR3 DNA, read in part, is TGTGCCAGCTCACGAACTCACAGGGAAGATCAGCCC. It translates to CASSRTHREDQP. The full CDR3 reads CASSRTHREDQPQHF.

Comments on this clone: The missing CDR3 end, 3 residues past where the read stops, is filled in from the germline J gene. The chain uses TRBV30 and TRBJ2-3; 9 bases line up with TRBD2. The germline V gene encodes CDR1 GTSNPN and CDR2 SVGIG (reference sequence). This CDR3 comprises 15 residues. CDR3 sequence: CAWSEGVAGVETQYF. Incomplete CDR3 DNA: TGTGCCTGGAGTGAAGGGGTAGCGGGAGTGGAGACG.

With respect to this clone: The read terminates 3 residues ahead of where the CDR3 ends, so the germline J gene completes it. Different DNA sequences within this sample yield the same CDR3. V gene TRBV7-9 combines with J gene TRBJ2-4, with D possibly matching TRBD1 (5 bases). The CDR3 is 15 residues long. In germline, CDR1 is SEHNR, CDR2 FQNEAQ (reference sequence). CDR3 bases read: TGTGCCAGCAGCTTAGCTAGGCAGGGCGGCTATGGT. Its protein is CASSLARQGGYG. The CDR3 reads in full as CASSLARQGGYGQYF.

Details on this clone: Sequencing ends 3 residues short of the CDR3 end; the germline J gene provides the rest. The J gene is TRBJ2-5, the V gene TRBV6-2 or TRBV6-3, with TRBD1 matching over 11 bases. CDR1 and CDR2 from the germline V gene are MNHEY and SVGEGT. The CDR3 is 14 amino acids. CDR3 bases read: TGTGCCAGCAGTTACGGACAGGGGGCAGATACC. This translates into CASSYGQGADT. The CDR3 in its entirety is CASSYGQGADTQYF.

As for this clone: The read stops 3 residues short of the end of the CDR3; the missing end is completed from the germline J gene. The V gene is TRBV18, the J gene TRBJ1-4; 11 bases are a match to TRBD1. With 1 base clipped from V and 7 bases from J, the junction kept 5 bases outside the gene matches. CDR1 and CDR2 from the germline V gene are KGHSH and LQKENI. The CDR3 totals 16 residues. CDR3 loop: CASSPRVGTGGEKLFF. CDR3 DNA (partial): TGTGCCAGCTCACCACGGGTTGGGACAGGGGGTGAAAAA.

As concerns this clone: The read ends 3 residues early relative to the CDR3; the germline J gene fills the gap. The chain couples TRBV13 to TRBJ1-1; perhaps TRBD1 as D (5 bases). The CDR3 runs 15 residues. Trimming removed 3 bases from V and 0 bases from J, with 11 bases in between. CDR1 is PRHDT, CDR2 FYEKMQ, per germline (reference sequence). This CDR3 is CASSFRGGLNTEAFF. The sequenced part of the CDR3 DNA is TGTGCCAGCAGCTTCCGGGGGGGATTGAACACTGAA.